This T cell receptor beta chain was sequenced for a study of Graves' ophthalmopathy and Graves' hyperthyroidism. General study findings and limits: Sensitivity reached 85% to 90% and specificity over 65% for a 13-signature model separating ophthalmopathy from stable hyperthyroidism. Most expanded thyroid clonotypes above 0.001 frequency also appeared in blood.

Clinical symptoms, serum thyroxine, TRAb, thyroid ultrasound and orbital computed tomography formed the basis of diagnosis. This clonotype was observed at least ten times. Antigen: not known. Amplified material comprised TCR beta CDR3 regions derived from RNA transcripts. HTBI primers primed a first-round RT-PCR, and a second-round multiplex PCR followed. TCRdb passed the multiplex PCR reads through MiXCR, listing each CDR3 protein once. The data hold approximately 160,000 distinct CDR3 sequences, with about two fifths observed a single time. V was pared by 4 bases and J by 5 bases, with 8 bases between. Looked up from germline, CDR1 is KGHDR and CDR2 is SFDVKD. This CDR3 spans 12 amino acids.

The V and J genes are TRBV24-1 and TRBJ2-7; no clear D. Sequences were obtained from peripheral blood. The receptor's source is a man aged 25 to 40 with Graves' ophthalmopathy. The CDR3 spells CATSEGFDEQYF. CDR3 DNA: TGTGCCACCAGTGAGGGTTTCGACGAGCAGTACTTC.